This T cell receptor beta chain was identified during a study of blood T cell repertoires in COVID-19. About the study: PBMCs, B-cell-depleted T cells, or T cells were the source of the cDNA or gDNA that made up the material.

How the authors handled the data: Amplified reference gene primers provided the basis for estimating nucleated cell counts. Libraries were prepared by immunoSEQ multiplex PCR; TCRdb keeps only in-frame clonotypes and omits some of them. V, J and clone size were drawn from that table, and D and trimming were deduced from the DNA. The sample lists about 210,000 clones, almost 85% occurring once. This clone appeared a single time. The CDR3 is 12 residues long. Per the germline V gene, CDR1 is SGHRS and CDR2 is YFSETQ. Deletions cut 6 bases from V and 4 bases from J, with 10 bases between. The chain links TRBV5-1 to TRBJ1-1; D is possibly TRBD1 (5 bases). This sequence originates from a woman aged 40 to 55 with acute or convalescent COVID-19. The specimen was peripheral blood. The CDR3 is CASTQGGTEAFF. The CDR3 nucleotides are TGCGCCAGCACCCAGGGAGGCACTGAAGCTTTCTTT.